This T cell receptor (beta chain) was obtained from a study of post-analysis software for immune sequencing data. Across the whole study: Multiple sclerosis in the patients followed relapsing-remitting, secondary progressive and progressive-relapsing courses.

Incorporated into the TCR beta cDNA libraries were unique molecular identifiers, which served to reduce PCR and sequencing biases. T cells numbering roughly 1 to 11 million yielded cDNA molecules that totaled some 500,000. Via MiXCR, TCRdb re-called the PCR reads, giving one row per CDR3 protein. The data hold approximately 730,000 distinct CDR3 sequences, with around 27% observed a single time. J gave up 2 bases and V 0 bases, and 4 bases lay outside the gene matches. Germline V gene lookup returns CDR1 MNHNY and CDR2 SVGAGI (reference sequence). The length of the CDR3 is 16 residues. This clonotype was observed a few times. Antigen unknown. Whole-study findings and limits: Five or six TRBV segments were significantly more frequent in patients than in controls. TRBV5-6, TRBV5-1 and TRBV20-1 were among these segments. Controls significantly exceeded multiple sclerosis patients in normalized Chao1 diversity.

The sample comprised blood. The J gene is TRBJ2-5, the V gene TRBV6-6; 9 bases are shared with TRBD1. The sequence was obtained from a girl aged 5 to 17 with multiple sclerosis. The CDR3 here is CASSYSGGQGQETQYF. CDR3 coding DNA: TGTGCCAGCAGTTACTCTGGCGGACAGGGGCAAGAGACCCAGTACTTC.